This T cell receptor beta chain was retrieved from a study of cytomegalovirus exposure and HLA in healthy donors. As for the study in general: Among the approximately 400 genotyped donors, more than 70% were placed in the Caucasian-associated ancestry cluster.

Comment on this clone: Its antigen remains unknown.

Study-wide results and caveats: The sole available immune exposure information was CMV serostatus.

The study ran its PCR with 60 Vbeta and 13 Jbeta primers. Generated by immunoSEQ multiplex PCR, the TCRdb table keeps only in-frame clones and is missing some. The profile shows over 120,000 clones, about 80% of them singletons. Input material: PBMCs. This TCR was sampled from a young man in good health and CMV-seropositive.

CDR3: CASSLGKQGYTTYEQYF. Here the CDR3 DNA reads TGTGCCAGCAGCTTAGGCAAACAGGGGTATACTACCTACGAGCAGTACTTC. V and J are TRBV11-3 and TRBJ2-5; 7 nucleotides line up with TRBD1. The assigned J gene may be wrong: the sequence end matches TRBJ2-7 better. Per the germline V gene, CDR1 is SGHNT and CDR2 is YENEEA. This CDR3 spans 17 amino acids.